What follows are 14 T cell receptor beta chains derived from one specimen sequenced in a study of shared clonotypes between healthy human individuals. Clones were read by immunoSEQ multiplex PCR, and TCRdb kept only the in-frame ones, dropping some. The table includes approximately 1.4 million clones, under 99% detected once. The sample was naive CD4+ T cells sorted from blood. Subset defined: CD45RA+ positively selected. These receptors came from a man aged 30-40 years in good health.

The CDR3 region is CASSLYGQNQPQHF. Here the CDR3 DNA reads TGTGCCAGCAGTTTATACGGCCAAAATCAGCCCCAGCATTTT. The chain couples TRBV28 to TRBJ1-5; D is ambiguous. The V gene lost 1 base and the J gene lost 4 bases, with 8 bases spanning the gap. The CDR3 extends over 14 amino acids. Germline V gives CDR1 MDHEN, CDR2 SYDVKM. The variable domain in full, with the rest retrieved from reference TRBV28 and TRBJ1-5, is DVKVTQSSRYLVKRTGEKVFLECVQDMDHENMFWYRQDPGLGLRLIYFSYDVKMKEKGDIPEGYSVSREKKERFSLILESASTNQTSMYLCASSLYGQNQPQHFGDGTRLSIL.

The V call is TRBV5-1, the J call TRBJ2-7; 11 bases match TRBD1. The germline V gene encodes CDR1 SGHRS and CDR2 YFSETQ. The V segment lost 5 bases and the J segment 7 bases; nucleotides outside the gene matches: 11. The CDR3 length is 15 residues. The CDR3 spells CASRHNRDRGREQYF. The CDR3 bases are TGCGCCAGCAGACACAATCGGGACAGGGGGAGAGAGCAGTACTTC.

The chain employs TRBV19 and TRBJ2-3; D gene ambiguous. Trimming left V 2 bases short and J 8 bases short, with 11 bases between. There are 13 residues in the CDR3. Per germline, CDR1 LNHDA and CDR2 SQIVND (reference sequence). The CDR3 is CASSIIELGTQYF. DNA for the CDR3: TGTGCCAGTAGTATAATCGAGTTGGGTACGCAGTATTTT.

The chain joins TRBV4-1 to TRBJ2-7, with a possible D match to TRBD2 (5 bases). Looked up from germline, CDR1 is MGHRA and CDR2 is YSYEKL. V was pared by 0 bases and J by 0 bases, with 12 bases between. The CDR3 has 16 amino acids. The CDR3 reads CASSQELASHSYEQYF. DNA for the CDR3: TGCGCCAGCAGCCAAGAGCTAGCCTCCCACTCCTACGAGCAGTACTTC.

V gene TRBV27 combines with J gene TRBJ2-1; weak D call: TRBD1 (6 bases). The length of the CDR3 is 16 residues. Trimming removed 1 base from V and 1 base from J, with 11 bases in between. CDR1 and CDR2 (germline): MNHEY, SMNVEV (reference sequence). The CDR3 sequence: CASSLYKGVSYNEQFF. DNA for the CDR3: TGTGCCAGCAGTTTATACAAGGGGGTGTCCTACAATGAGCAGTTCTTC.

Points on this clone: Other DNA sequences in the sample encode the same CDR3. The chain combines TRBV5-1 with TRBJ2-7; D remains ambiguous. V lost 0 bases to trimming and J lost 5 bases, with 6 bases between them. From germline, CDR1 is SGHRS and CDR2 YFSETQ. There are 12 residues in the CDR3. CDR3 bases: TGCGCCAGCAGCTTGGTAGGGAACGAGCAGTACTTC. Amino acids: CASSLVGNEQYF.

The genes are TRBV2 and TRBJ1-5; D is perhaps TRBD1 (5 bases). This CDR3 has 14 amino acids. The V gene's germline CDR1 is SNHLY and CDR2 FYNNEI. Between the trimmed V and J ends, which lost 1 base and 5 bases, there was a span of 9 bases. CDR3 DNA: TGTGCCAGCAGTGAAGGGGTAGGGGATCAGCCCCAGCATTTT. Encoded protein: CASSEGVGDQPQHF.

A word on this clone: Other DNA sequences within the sample encode an identical CDR3. The genes are TRBV5-1 and TRBJ1-5; 8 nucleotides line up with TRBD1. Germline assignment: CDR1 SGHRS and CDR2 YFSETQ. The trim removed 1 base at V and 5 bases at J, leaving 2 bases unmatched. The CDR3 runs 14 residues. CDR3 loop: CASSLSGGDQPQHF. CDR3 in DNA: TGCGCCAGCAGCTTGTCAGGGGGCGATCAGCCCCAGCATTTT. Full variable domain (rest looked up from reference TRBV5-1 and TRBJ1-5): KAGVTQTPRYLIKTRGQQVTLSCSPISGHRSVSWYQQTPGQGLQFLFEYFSETQRNKGNFPGRFSGRQFSNSRSEMNVSTLELGDSALYLCASSLSGGDQPQHFGDGTRLSIL.

The chain employs TRBV2 and TRBJ2-5; tentative D call: TRBD1 (5 bases). V lost 11 bases and J lost 1, with 11 bases in between. Germline loops: CDR1 SNHLY, CDR2 FYNNEI. The CDR3 covers 12 residues. The DNA of the CDR3 is TGTGCCGGATCACAGGCCCAAGAGACCCAGTACTTC. It specifies CAGSQAQETQYF.

The CDR3 bases are TGCGCCAGCAGCTTTCCCGGCACCGGGGAGCTGTTTTTT. Translated: CASSFPGTGELFF. The chain couples TRBV5-1 to TRBJ2-2; D uncertain. CDR3 length: 13 amino acids. V lost 2 bases and J lost 4, with 6 bases in between. Germline assignment: CDR1 SGHRS and CDR2 YFSETQ. The whole variable domain, remainder taken from reference TRBV5-1 and TRBJ2-2, is KAGVTQTPRYLIKTRGQQVTLSCSPISGHRSVSWYQQTPGQGLQFLFEYFSETQRNKGNFPGRFSGRQFSNSRSEMNVSTLELGDSALYLCASSFPGTGELFFGEGSRLTVL.

V and J are TRBV2 and TRBJ1-5; D is ambiguous. This CDR3 comprises 16 residues. Germline assignment: CDR1 SNHLY and CDR2 FYNNEI. V was pared by 1 base and J by 5 bases, with 15 bases between. CDR3 loop: CASSEGGRREDQPQHF. The CDR3 DNA sequence: TGTGCCAGCAGTGAAGGTGGCAGGAGGGAGGATCAGCCCCAGCATTTT. Combining the CDR3 with reference TRBV2 and TRBJ1-5 gives the whole variable domain EPEVTQTPSHQVTQMGQEVILRCVPISNHLYFYWYRQILGQKVEFLVSFYNNEISEKSEIFDDQFSVERPDGSNFTLKIRSTKLEDSAMYFCASSEGGRREDQPQHFGDGTRLSIL.

V gene TRBV29-1 combines with J gene TRBJ2-7; D not resolved. CDR3 length equals 12 residues. The germline V gene has CDR1 SQVTM and CDR2 ANQGSEA. Trimming left V 5 bases short and J 3 bases short, with 11 bases between. The CDR3 region is CSVRLGGYEQYF. The CDR3 DNA reads TGCAGCGTTAGACTCGGTGGCTACGAGCAGTACTTC.

The chain carries TRBV6-6 and TRBJ2-7; D is perhaps TRBD2 (5 bases). Germline loops: CDR1 MNHNY, CDR2 SVGAGI (reference sequence). V dropped 7 bases and J dropped 4 bases, with 20 bases sitting between them. The CDR3 length is 15 residues. The CDR3 protein is CASTSRTPRHYEQYF. The DNA for the CDR3 is TGTGCCAGCACCTCTCGGACTCCGCGACATTACGAGCAGTACTTC.

For the CDR3, the DNA is TGCGCCAGCAGCGGCGGAGCAGGGTCCACAGATACGCAGTATTTT. This codes for CASSGGAGSTDTQYF. The chain uses TRBV4-1 and TRBJ2-3; the D gene is possibly TRBD1 (5 bases). The CDR3 runs 15 residues. V was cut by 5 bases and J by 2 bases, with 14 bases left in between. CDR1 MGHRA and CDR2 YSYEKL come from the germline V gene.